The source of this TCR beta chain is a study of cytomegalovirus exposure and HLA in healthy donors. On the study more broadly: There were about 85 million unique TCRs (from HLA-typed donors) in an early data release. General observations from the study: As a later analysis showed, several of the most significant clusters appeared to be linked to common viral pathogens.

V trimming: 5 bases; J trimming: 1 base; junction bases outside the gene matches: 25. Looked up from germline, CDR1 is SGHTA and CDR2 is FQGTGA. The length of the CDR3 is 22 residues. This PCR relied on a set of 60 Vbeta primers and 13 Jbeta primers. Clones were read by immunoSEQ multiplex PCR, and TCRdb kept only the in-frame ones, dropping some. The top ten hold 1.2% of the sample, which has 100,000 to 150,000 clones, around three quarters seen once. On this clone itself: Its antigen is currently unknown.

The J gene is TRBJ2-1, the V gene TRBV7-3, with 8 bases lining up with TRBD1. This receptor was identified in a female donor in good health and CMV-seronegative. The sequenced sample was PBMCs. The CDR3 protein is CASSPPPGQASQRPKSYNEQFF. The CDR3 DNA sequence: TGTGCCAGCAGCCCCCCCCCGGGACAGGCCTCTCAAAGACCGAAGTCCTACAATGAGCAGTTCTTC.